This T cell receptor (beta chain) is from a study of cytomegalovirus exposure and HLA in healthy donors. On the study more broadly: Unique TCRs numbering approximately 80 million, obtained from HLA-typed donors, made up an early data release.

With 60 Vbeta and 13 Jbeta primers, the PCR was carried out. Libraries were prepared by immunoSEQ multiplex PCR; TCRdb keeps only in-frame clonotypes and omits some of them. The sample shows approximately 110,000 clones, roughly 80% of them seen only once. Notes on the study in general: Analysis was carried out at a later point, and it linked a missense DCLRE1C variant to TCR beta V- and J-gene trimming.

A note on this clone: Its cognate antigen is unknown. The junction shows a germline mismatch at one end, possibly a read error.

This clonotype was obtained from a man aged 25 to 40 in good health and CMV-seropositive. Sequencing was performed on PBMCs.

This chain's CDR3 is CSSSRDYGNTIYF. DNA for the CDR3: TGTTCCAGCAGCCGGGACTACGGAAACACCATATATTTT. The chain joins TRBV7-9 to TRBJ1-3; TRBD1 is a possible D gene (5 bases). This CDR3 contains 13 residues. The germline V gene encodes CDR1 SEHNR and CDR2 FQNEAQ (reference sequence).